This T cell receptor (beta chain) was captured in a study of blood T cell repertoires in COVID-19. Across the whole study: Samples of COVID-19 (acute and convalescent) were obtained from the United States, Italy and Spain.

Profiling relied on immunoSEQ multiplex PCR, and the TCRdb table lists in-frame clones only, not all of them. The sample includes some 300,000 clones, less than 90% of them seen just once. Membership in each cohort depended on participant-reported clinical history. Recovered status applied to Cohort 3 donors who had two consecutive negative PCRs. It also applied to those with clearance or with symptom resolution. The CDR3 extends over 14 amino acids. V was trimmed by 2 bases and J by 6 bases, leaving 8 bases between them. CDR1 is MDHEN and CDR2 is SYDVKM in the germline V gene. The V and J genes are TRBV28 and TRBJ1-6; TRBD1 might be the D (5 bases). This clonotype was sampled from a woman aged 25 to 39 who had recovered from COVID-19. Sequencing was done on a sample of PBMCs or T cells enriched from blood (not recorded which). As DNA, the CDR3 is TGTGCCAGCAGTTTAGCGGGGGGTAATTCACCCCTCCACTTT. It translates to CASSLAGGNSPLHF. The complete variable domain, with remaining parts taken from reference TRBV28 and TRBJ1-6, reads DVKVTQSSRYLVKRTGEKVFLECVQDMDHENMFWYRQDPGLGLRLIYFSYDVKMKEKGDIPEGYSVSREKKERFSLILESASTNQTSMYLCASSLAGGNSPLHFGNGTRLTVT.